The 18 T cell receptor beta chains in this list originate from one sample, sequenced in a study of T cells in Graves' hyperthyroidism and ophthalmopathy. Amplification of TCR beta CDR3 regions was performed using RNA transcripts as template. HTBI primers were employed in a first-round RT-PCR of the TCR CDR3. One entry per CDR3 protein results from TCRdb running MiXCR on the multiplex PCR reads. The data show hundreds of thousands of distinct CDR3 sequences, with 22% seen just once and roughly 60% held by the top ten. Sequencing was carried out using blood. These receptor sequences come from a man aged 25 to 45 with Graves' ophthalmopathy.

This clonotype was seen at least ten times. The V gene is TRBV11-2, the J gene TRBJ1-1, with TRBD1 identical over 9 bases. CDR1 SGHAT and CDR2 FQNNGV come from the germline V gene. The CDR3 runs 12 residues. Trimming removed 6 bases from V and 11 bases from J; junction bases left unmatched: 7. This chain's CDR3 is CASSRTGVRAFF. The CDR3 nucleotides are TGTGCCAGCAGTAGGACAGGGGTACGGGCTTTCTTT.

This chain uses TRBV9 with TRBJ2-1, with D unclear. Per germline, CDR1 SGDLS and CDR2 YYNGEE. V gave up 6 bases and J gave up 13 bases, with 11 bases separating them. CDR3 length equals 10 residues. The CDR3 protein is CASTTTPQFF. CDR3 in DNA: TGTGCCAGCACCACCACCCCACAGTTCTTC.

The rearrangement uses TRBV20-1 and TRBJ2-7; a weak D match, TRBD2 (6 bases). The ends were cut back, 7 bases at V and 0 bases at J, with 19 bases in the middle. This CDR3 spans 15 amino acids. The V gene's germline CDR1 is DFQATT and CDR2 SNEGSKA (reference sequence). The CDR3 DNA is TGCAGTGTCAATCCCGGACTATCTAGCTCCTACGAGCAGTACTTC. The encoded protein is CSVNPGLSSSYEQYF.

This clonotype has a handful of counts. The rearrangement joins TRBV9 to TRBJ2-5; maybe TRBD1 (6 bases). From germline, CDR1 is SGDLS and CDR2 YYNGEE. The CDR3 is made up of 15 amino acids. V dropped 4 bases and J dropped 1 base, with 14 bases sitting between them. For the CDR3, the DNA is TGTGCCAGCAGCTTACTCGACAGGTTCCAAGAGACCCAGTACTTC. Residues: CASSLLDRFQETQYF.

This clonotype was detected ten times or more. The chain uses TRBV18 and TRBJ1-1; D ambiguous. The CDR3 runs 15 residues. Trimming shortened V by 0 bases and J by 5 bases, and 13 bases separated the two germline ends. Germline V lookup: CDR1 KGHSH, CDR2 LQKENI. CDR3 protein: CASSPPKGKVTEAFF. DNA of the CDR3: TGTGCCAGCTCACCACCCAAAGGGAAGGTGACTGAAGCTTTCTTT. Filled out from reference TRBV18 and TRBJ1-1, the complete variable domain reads NAGVMQNPRHLVRRRGQEARLRCSPMKGHSHVYWYRQLPEEGLKFMVYLQKENIIDESGMPKERFSAEFPKEGPSILRIQQVVRGDSAAYFCASSPPKGKVTEAFFGQGTRLTVV.

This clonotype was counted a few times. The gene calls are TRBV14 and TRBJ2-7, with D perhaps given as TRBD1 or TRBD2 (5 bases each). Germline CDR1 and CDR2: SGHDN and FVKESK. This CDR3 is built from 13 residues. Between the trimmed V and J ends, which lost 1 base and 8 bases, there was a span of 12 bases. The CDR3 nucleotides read TGTGCCAGCAGCCAAGCCATCCGGGGCAAGCAGTACTTC. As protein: CASSQAIRGKQYF. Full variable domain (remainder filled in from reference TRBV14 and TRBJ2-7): EAGVTQFPSHSVIEKGQTVTLRCDPISGHDNLYWYRRVMGKEIKFLLHFVKESKQDESGMPNNRFLAERTGGTYSTLKVQPAELEDSGVYFCASSQAIRGKQYFGPGTRLTVT.

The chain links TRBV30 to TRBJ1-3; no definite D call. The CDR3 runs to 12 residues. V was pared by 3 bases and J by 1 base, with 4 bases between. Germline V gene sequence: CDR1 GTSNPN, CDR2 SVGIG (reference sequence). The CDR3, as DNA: TGTGCCTGGAGGCGGTCTGGAAACACCATATATTTT. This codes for CAWRRSGNTIYF.

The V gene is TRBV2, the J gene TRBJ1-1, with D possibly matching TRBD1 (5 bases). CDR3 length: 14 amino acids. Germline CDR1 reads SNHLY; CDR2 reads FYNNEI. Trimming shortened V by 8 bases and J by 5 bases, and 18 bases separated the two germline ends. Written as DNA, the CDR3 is TGTGCCAGCGAAGGGGCTCCCCTTGGAACTGAAGCTTTCTTT. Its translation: CASEGAPLGTEAFF.

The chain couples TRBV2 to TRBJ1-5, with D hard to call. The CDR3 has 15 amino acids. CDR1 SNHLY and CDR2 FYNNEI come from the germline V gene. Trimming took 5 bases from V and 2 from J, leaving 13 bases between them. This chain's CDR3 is CASSPDNWGNQPQHF. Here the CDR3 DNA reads TGTGCCAGCAGTCCTGACAATTGGGGCAATCAGCCCCAGCATTTT.

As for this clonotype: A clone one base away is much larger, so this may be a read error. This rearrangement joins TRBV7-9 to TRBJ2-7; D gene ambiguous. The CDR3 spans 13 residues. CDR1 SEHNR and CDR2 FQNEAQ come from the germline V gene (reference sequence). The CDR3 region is CASSLDSSYERYF. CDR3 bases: TGTGCCAGCAGCTTAGACAGCTCCTACGAGCGGTACTTC.

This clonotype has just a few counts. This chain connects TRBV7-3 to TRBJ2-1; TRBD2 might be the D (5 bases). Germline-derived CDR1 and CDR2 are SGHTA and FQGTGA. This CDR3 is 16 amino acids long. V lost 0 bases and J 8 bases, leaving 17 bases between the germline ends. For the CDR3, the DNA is TGTGCCAGCAGCTTAACGGGCGGACTCGCCCTGGATGAGCAGTTCTTC. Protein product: CASSLTGGLALDEQFF.

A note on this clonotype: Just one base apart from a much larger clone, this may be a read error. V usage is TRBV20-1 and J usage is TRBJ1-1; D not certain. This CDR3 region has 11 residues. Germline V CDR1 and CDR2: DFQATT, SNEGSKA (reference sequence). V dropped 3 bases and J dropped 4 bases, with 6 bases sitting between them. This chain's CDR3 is CSASSSTEAFF. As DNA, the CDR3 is TGCAGTGCTAGTTCTAGCACTGAAGCTTTCTTT.

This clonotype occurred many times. The CDR3 loop reads CASSWVGSDNEQFF. CDR3 nucleotide sequence: TGCGCCAGCAGCTGGGTGGGGTCCGACAATGAGCAGTTCTTC. The chain is built from TRBV5-1 and TRBJ2-1; D gene ambiguous. Per germline, CDR1 SGHRS and CDR2 YFSETQ. Trimming removed 3 bases from V and 5 bases from J, with 12 bases in between. The CDR3 is made up of 14 amino acids. Using reference TRBV5-1 and TRBJ2-1 for the parts outside the CDR3, the full variable domain is KAGVTQTPRYLIKTRGQQVTLSCSPISGHRSVSWYQQTPGQGLQFLFEYFSETQRNKGNFPGRFSGRQFSNSRSEMNVSTLELGDSALYLCASSWVGSDNEQFFGPGTRLTVL.

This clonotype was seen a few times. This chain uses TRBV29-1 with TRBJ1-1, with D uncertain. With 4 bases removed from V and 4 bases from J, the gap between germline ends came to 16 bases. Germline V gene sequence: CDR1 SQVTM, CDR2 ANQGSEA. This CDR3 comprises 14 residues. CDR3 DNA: TGCAGCGTTGTCAGGCGAGAGCGGTCCACTGAAGCTTTCTTT. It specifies CSVVRRERSTEAFF.

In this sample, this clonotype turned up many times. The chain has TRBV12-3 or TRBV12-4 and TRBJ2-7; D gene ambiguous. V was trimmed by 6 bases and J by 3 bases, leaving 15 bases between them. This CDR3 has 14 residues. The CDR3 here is CASRPSTGGYEQYF. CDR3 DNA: TGTGCCAGCAGACCCTCTACCGGCGGCTACGAGCAGTACTTC.

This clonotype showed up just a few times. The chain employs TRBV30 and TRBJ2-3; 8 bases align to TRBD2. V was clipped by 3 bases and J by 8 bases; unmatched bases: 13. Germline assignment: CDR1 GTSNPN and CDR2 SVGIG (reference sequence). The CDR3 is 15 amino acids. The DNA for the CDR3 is TGTGCCTGGAGCGAATTGGAGCGGGGGCCTAGTACGCAGTATTTT. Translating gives CAWSELERGPSTQYF.

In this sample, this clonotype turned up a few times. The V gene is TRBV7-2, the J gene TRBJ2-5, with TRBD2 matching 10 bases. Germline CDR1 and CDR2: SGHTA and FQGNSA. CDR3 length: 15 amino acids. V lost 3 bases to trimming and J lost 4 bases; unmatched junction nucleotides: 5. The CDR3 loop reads CASSFFSGGGETQYF. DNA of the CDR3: TGTGCCAGCAGCTTTTTCAGCGGGGGGGGAGAGACCCAGTACTTC.

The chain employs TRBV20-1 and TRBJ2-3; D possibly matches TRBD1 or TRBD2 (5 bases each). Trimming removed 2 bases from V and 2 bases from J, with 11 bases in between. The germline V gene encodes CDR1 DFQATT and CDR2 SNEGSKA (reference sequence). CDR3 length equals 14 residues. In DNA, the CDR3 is TGCAGTGCTAGACCAGGGACCCACACAGATACGCAGTATTTT. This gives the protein CSARPGTHTDTQYF.